This T cell receptor beta chain was sequenced during a study of T cell responses to AZD1222 COVID-19 vaccine. General study points: Seropositive AZD1222 recipients at baseline numbered only six or seven. Reports indicate that nearly half of spike-specific TCRs are directed at unmutated variant regions. Repertoires were obtained solely post-peak T cell response.

Germline CDR1 and CDR2: SGHRS and YFSETQ. Trimming took off 1 base at V and 0 bases at J, with 11 bases between the two ends. This CDR3 spans 16 amino acids. Sequenced by immunoSEQ multiplex PCR; TCRdb stores in-frame clones only, minus some. Of some 190,000 clones listed, approximately 86% are singletons. To note about this clone: Its antigen is not known.

This material consisted of peripheral blood, taken on day 0 of AZD1222 vaccination. The TCR originated in an adult in good health. The V and J genes are TRBV5-1 and TRBJ2-1; D may be TRBD2 (6 bases). CDR3 nucleotide sequence: TGCGCCAGCAGCTTGTTCTCGCGGGACTCCTACAATGAGCAGTTCTTC. Its translation: CASSLFSRDSYNEQFF.